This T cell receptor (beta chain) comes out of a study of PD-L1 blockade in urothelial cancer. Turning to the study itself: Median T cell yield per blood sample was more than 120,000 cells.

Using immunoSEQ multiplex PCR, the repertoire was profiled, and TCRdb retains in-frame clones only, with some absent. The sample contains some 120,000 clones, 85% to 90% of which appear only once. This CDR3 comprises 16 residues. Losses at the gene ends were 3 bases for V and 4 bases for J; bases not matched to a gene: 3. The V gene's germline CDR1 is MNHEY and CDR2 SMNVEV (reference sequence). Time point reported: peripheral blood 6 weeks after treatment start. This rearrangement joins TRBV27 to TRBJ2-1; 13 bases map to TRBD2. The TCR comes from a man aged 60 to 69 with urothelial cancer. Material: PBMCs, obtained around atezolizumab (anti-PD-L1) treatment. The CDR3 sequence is CASSFLLAGGYNEQFF. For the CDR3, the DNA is TGTGCCAGCAGTTTTCTACTAGCGGGGGGGTACAATGAGCAGTTCTTC.